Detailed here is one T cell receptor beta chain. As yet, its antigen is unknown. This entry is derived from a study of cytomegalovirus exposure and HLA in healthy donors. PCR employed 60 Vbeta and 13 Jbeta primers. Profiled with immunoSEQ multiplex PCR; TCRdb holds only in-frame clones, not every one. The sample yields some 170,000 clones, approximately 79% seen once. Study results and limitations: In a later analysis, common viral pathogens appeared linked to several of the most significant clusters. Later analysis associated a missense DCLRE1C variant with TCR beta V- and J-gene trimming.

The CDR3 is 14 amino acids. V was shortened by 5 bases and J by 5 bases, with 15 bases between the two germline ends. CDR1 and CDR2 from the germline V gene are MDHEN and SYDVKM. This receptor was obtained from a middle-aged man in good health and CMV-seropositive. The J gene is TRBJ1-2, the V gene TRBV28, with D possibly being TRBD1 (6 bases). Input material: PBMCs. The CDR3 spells CASSPQTGPYGYTF. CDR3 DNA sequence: TGTGCCAGCAGTCCCCAAACAGGGCCATATGGCTACACCTTC.